This T cell receptor (beta chain) emerged from a study of cytomegalovirus exposure and HLA in healthy donors. General study findings and limits: Researchers reportedly found TCR beta sequences accurately predicted most subjects' HLA-A and HLA-B alleles.

Researchers ran the PCR with 60 Vbeta and 13 Jbeta primers. Only in-frame clones appear in the TCRdb table, and some are missing; sequencing was by immunoSEQ multiplex PCR. The sample lists about 140,000 clones; approximately 80% were seen once. There are 12 residues in the CDR3. The germline V gene encodes CDR1 PRHDT and CDR2 FYEKMQ (reference sequence). Trimming pared 0 bases from V and 6 bases from J, leaving 6 bases between. Concerning this clone: No antigen is known for it.

The sequence derives from a woman between 50 and 59 years old in good health and CMV-seropositive. V is TRBV13 and J is TRBJ2-7, with no clear D. The sample consisted of PBMCs. CDR3 amino acids: CASSLGLAEQYF. CDR3 nucleotide sequence: TGTGCCAGCAGCTTAGGCCTGGCCGAGCAGTACTTC.